These 4 T cell receptor beta chains share one sample of origin, sequenced in a study of shared clonotypes between healthy human individuals (dated by TCRdb to between 2020 and 2021). Library construction relied on the immunoSEQ multiplex PCR assay. Sourced from immuneACCESS, this table was stored by TCRdb with only in-frame sequences that have V and J called. A share of the clones is absent; for the studies checked, an unresolved V gene accounts for under half, and the remainder has no known explanation. This sample gives 2 million to 2.5 million clones in total; roughly 93% of them show up just once. The ten largest clones represent 0.39% of the sample. The material sequenced was naive CD4+ T cells from PBMCs. The intended sense of this specimen's cell subset or site label: CD45RA+ positively selected. These receptors were obtained from a man aged 18 to 30 in good health. Some clones in this sample may be carry-over from other donors' samples.

The V and J genes are TRBV27 and TRBJ2-7; maybe TRBD1 (6 bases). The CDR3 totals 16 residues. Germline lookup yields CDR1 MNHEY and CDR2 SMNVEV (reference sequence). V dropped 6 bases and J dropped 1 base, with 19 bases sitting between them. The CDR3 DNA reads TGTGCCAGCAGCAGGGGCCGACTTGCCCTGTCCTACGAGCAGTACTTC. Protein sequence: CASSRGRLALSYEQYF.

This clone appeared once. The chain has TRBV7-3 and TRBJ2-2; the match to TRBD2 covers 8 bases. This CDR3 region has 15 residues. V trimming: 5 bases; J trimming: 5 bases; junction bases outside the gene matches: 7. Germline CDR1 is SGHTA and CDR2 is FQGTGA. The CDR3 DNA reads TGTGCCAGCAGCCTGGGACTAGTTAGGACCGGGGAGCTGTTTTTT. It translates to CASSLGLVRTGELFF.

The chain carries TRBV10-1 and TRBJ1-1; D possibly corresponds to TRBD1 (5 bases). Germline lookup yields CDR1 WNHNN and CDR2 SYGVQD (reference sequence). The CDR3 covers 13 residues. Trimming removed 8 bases at V and 0 bases at J, with 10 bases between. The chain's CDR3 is CASSWGMNTEAFF. CDR3 bases: TGCGCCAGCTCCTGGGGGATGAACACTGAAGCTTTCTTT.

The CDR3 protein is CASSFHSETQYF. The CDR3 DNA follows: TGTGCCAGCAGCTTCCACTCGGAGACCCAGTACTTC. V usage is TRBV7-2 and J usage is TRBJ2-5; D gene ambiguous. Trimming took 3 bases from V and 5 from J, leaving 7 bases between them. The CDR3 sequence is 12 residues long. From germline, CDR1 is SGHTA and CDR2 FQGNSA. Variable domain in full (rest from reference TRBV7-2 and TRBJ2-5): GAGVSQSPSNKVTEKGKDVELRCDPISGHTALYWYRQSLGQGLEFLIYFQGNSAPDKSGLPSDRFSAERTGGSVSTLTIQRTQQEDSAVYLCASSFHSETQYFGPGTRLLVL.